These T cell receptor beta chains were read from a single sample in a study of cytomegalovirus exposure and HLA in healthy donors. TCRdb's copy holds only in-frame clones and misses some; the assay was immunoSEQ multiplex PCR. The sample includes fewer than 130,000 clones, approximately 83% of them seen just once. What was sequenced was PBMCs. Receptors were obtained from a man aged 35 to 55 in good health and CMV-seronegative. CDR3s include the opening cysteine and the closing phenylalanine or tryptophan. A D gene is named only where the DNA matches it firmly. Clone size appears in some rows only: once, few, many, or a class for an expanded clone.

>-|TRBV5-8|TRBJ1-1|few
CASSVSSTEAFF
TGTGCCAGCAGCGTATCTAGCACTGAAGCTTTCTTT
>TRBD1|TRBV6-1|TRBJ2-2|-
CASSEGTGYTGELFF
TGTGCCAGCAGTGAAGGGACAGGGTACACCGGGGAGCTGTTTTTT
>-|TRBV6-1|TRBJ1-1|-
CATRLLGAYTEAFF
TGTGCCACCCGGCTTCTAGGGGCGTACACTGAAGCTTTCTTT
>-|TRBV10-2|TRBJ1-2|-
CASGFSREGGYTF
TGCGCCTCAGGGTTCTCCAGGGAAGGTGGCTACACCTTC
>-|TRBV25-1|TRBJ1-2|-
CASSLGRAGYGYTF
TGTGCCAGCAGTCTAGGTAGAGCTGGCTACGGCTACACCTTC
>-|TRBV10-3|TRBJ2-3|-
CAITERFSTDTQYF
TGTGCCATCACCGAGCGGTTTAGCACAGATACGCAGTATTTT
>-|TRBV9|TRBJ1-3|-
CASSVGTLPGNTIYF
TGTGCCAGCAGCGTAGGGACATTACCTGGAAACACCATATATTTT
>TRBD1|TRBV19|TRBJ1-2|-
CASSERDRVNGYTF
TGTGCCAGTAGTGAGAGAGACAGGGTCAATGGCTACACCTTC
>-|TRBV28|TRBJ1-1|-
CASSPAYTEAFF
TGTGCCAGCAGTCCCGCGTACACTGAAGCTTTCTTT
>-|TRBV5-4|TRBJ2-7|-
CASSLGHQGGAYEQYF
TGTGCCAGCAGCTTAGGACATCAGGGGGGAGCCTACGAGCAGTACTTC
>-|TRBV28|TRBJ2-7|-
CASSTPGSSYEQYF
TGTGCCAGCAGTACCCCTGGGAGCTCCTACGAGCAGTACTTC
>TRBD1|TRBV28|TRBJ1-2|few
CASGTPPGTGDYGYTF
TGTGCCAGCGGAACCCCCCCCGGGACAGGGGACTATGGCTACACCTTC
>-|TRBV7-2|TRBJ1-1|-
CASSLAQGRNTEAFF
TGTGCCAGCAGCTTAGCGCAGGGTAGGAACACTGAAGCTTTCTTT
>-|TRBV10-3|TRBJ2-3|-
CASGGGYTDTQYF
TGTGCCTCGGGTGGAGGCTACACAGATACGCAGTATTTT
>TRBD1|TRBV6-5|TRBJ1-2|-
CASRTGTGGGYGYTF
TGTGCCAGCAGGACCGGGACAGGGGGAGGCTATGGCTACACCTTC
>TRBD1|TRBV5-1|TRBJ1-1|-
CASSLQDRAAEAFF
TGCGCCAGCAGCCTGCAGGACAGGGCGGCTGAAGCTTTCTTT
>-|TRBV5-1|TRBJ2-1|-
CASSLVGRRSYNEQFF
TGCGCCAGCAGCTTGGTCGGTCGCAGGTCCTACAATGAGCAGTTCTTC
>-|TRBV2|TRBJ1-1|once
CASSESGGTAGTEAFF
TGTGCCAGCAGTGAGTCTGGGGGGACGGCCGGGACTGAAGCTTTCTTT
>-|TRBV30|TRBJ2-5|-
CAWTKDTPGETQYF
TGTGCCTGGACAAAGGACACGCCCGGGGAGACCCAGTACTTC
>-|TRBV19|TRBJ1-4|-
CASSMAGVTNEKLFF
TGTGCCAGTAGCATGGCCGGGGTAACTAATGAAAAACTGTTTTTT
>-|TRBV7-3|TRBJ2-3|-
CASSLVGETQYF
TGTGCCAGCAGCTTAGTTGGGGAGACGCAGTATTTT